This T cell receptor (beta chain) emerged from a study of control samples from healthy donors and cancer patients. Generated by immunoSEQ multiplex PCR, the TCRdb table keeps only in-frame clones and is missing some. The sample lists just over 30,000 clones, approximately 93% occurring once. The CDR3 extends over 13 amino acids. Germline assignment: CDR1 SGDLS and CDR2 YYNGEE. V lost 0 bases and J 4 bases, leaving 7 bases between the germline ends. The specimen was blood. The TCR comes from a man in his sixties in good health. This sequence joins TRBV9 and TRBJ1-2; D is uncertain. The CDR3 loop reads CASSVGSGYGYTF. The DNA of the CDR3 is TGTGCCAGCAGCGTAGGCTCCGGCTATGGCTACACCTTC. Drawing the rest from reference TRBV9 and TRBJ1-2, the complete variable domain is DSGVTQTPKHLITATGQRVTLRCSPRSGDLSVYWYQQSLDQGLQFLIQYYNGEERAKGNILERFSAQQFPDLHSELNLSSLELGDSALYFCASSVGSGYGYTFGSGTRLTVV.